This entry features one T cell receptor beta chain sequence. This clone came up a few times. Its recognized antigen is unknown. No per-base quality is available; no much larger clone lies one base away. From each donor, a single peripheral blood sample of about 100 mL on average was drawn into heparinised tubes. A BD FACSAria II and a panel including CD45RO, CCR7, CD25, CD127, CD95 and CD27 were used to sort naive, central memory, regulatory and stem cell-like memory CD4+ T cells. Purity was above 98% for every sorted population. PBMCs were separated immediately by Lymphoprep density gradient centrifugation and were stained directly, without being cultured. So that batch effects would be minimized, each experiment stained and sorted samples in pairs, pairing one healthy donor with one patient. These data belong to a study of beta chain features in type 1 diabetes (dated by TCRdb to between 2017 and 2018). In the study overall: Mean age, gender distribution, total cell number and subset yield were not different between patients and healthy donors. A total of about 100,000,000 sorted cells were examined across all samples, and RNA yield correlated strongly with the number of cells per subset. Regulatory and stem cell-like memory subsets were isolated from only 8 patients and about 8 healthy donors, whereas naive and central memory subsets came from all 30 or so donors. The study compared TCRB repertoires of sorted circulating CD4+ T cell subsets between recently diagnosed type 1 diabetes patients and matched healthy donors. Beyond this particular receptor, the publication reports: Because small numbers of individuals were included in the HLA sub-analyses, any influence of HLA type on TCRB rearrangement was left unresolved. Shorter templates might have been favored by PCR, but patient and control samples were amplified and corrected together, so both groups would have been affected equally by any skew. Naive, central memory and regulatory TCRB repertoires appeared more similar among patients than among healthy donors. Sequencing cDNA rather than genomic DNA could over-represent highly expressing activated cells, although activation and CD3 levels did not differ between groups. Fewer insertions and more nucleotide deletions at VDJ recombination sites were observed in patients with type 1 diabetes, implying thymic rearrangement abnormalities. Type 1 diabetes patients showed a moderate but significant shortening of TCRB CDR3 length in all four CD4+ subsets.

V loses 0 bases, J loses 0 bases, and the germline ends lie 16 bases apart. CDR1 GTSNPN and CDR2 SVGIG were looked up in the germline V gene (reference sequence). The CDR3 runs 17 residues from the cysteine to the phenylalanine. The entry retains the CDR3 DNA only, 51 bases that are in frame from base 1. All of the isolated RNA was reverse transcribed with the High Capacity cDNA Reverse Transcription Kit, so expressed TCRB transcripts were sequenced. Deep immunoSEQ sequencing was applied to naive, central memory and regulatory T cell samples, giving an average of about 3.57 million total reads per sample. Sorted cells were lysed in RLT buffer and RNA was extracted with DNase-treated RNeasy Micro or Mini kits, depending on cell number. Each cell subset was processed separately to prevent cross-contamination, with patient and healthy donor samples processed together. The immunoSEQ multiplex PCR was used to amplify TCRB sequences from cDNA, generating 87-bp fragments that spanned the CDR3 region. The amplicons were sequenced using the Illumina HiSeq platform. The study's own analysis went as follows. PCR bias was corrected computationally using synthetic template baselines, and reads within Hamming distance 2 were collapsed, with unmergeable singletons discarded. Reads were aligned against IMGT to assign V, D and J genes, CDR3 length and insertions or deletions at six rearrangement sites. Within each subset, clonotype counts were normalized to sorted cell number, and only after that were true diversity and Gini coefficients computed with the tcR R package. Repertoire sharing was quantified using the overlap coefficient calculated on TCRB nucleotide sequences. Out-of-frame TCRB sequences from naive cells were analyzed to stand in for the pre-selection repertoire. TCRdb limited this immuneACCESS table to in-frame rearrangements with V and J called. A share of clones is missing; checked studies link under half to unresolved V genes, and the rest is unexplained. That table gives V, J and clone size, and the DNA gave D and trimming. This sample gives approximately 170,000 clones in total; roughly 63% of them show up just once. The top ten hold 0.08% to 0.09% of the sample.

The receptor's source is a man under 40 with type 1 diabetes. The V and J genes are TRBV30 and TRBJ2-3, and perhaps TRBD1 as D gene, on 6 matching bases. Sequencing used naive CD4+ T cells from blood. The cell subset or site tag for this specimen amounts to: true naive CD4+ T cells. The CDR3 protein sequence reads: CAWSVSTGPTSTDTQYF. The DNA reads TGTGCCTGGAGTGTTTCGACAGGACCTACTAGCACAGATACGCAGTATTTT.